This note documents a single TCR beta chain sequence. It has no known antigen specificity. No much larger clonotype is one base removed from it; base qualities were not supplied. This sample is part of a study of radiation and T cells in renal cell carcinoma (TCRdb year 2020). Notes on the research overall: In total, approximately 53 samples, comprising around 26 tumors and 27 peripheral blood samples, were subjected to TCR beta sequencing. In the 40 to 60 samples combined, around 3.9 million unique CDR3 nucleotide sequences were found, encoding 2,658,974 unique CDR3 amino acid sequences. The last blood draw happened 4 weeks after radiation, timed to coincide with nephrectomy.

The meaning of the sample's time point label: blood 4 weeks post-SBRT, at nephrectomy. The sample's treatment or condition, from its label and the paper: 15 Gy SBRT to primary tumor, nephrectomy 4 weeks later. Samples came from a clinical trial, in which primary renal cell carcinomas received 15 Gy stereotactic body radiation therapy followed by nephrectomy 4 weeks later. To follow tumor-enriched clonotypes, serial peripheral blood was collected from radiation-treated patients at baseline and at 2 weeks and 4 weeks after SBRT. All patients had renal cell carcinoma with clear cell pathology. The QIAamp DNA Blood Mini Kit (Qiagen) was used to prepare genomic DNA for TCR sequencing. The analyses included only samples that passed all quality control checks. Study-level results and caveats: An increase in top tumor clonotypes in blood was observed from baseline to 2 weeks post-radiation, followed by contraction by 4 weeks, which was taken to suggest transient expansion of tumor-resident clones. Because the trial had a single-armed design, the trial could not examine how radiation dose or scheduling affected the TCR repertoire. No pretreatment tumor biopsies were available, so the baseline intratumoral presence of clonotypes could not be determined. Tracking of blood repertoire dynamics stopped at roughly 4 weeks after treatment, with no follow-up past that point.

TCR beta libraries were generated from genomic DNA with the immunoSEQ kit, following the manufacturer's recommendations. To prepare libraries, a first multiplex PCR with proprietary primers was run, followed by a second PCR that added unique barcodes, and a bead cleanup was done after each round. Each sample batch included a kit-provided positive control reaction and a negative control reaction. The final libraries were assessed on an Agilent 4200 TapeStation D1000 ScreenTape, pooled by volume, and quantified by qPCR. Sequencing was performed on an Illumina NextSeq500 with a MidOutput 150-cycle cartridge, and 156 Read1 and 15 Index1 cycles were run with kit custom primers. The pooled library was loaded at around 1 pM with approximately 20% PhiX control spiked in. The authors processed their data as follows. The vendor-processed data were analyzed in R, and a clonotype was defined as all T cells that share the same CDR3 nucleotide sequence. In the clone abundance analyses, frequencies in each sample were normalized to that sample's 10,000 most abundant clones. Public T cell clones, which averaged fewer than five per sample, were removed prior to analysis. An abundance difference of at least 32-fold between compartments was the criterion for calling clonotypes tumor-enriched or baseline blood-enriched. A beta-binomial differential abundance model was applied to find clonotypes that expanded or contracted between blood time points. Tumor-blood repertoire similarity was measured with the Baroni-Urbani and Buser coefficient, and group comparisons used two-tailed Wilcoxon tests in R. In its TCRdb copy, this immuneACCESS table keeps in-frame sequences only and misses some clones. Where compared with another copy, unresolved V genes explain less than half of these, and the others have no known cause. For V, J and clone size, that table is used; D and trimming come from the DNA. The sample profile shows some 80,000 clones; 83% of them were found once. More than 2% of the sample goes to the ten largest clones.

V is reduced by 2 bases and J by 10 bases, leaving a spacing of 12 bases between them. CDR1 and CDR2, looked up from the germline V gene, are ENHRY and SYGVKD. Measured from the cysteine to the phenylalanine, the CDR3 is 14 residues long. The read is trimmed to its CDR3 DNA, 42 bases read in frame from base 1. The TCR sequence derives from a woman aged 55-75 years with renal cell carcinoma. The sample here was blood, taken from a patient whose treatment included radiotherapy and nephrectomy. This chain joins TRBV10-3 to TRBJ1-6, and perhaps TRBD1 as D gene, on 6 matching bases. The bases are TGTGCCATCAGTGAGGCACCAGGGGAGTCACCCCTCCACTTT. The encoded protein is CAISEAPGESPLHF.